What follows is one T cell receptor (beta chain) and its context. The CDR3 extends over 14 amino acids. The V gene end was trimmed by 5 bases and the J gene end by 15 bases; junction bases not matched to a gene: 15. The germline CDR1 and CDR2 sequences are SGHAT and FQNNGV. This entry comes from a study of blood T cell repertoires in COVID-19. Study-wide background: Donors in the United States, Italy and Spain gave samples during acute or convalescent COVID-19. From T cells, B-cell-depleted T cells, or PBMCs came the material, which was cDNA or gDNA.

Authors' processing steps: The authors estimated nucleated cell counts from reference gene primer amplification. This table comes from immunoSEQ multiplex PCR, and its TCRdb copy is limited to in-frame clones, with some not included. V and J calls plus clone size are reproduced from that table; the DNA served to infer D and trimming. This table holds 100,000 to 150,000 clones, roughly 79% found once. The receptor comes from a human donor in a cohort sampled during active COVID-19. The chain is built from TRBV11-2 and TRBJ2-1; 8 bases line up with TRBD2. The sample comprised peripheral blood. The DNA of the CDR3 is TGTGCCAGCAGCCCTCAACGAAGCGGGGGCCTCGGGTTCTTC. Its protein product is CASSPQRSGGLGFF.